This passage covers 27 T cell receptor beta chains from one sample sequenced in a study of OX40 agonist ivuxolimab in advanced cancers. TCRdb's copy holds only in-frame clones and misses some; the assay was immunoSEQ multiplex PCR. The sample has tens of thousands of clones; around 80% are singletons. Sequenced here: CD4+ or CD8+ T cells sorted from blood, sampled in a trial of the OX40 agonist ivuxolimab. Source of these receptors: an adult with an advanced solid tumor such as melanoma, head and neck, liver or kidney cancer.

This clone has more than one count but fewer than ten. This chain joins TRBV7-6 and TRBJ1-4; unclear D gene. V shed 5 bases and J shed 0 bases, with 10 bases lying between them. The germline gives CDR1 SGHVS, CDR2 FNYEAQ. The CDR3 length is 15 residues. The CDR3 loop reads CASSPNSATNEKLFF. CDR3 nucleotide sequence: TGTGCCAGCAGCCCAAACAGTGCAACTAATGAAAAACTGTTTTTT.

The chain couples TRBV4-1 to TRBJ1-1; 8 positions agree with TRBD1. V lost 2 bases to trimming and J lost 1 base; unmatched junction nucleotides: 9. This CDR3 has 17 amino acids. Germline CDR1 is MGHRA and CDR2 is YSYEKL. In DNA form, the CDR3 reads TGCGCCAGCAGCCAACCCGGAGGACAGGGACCGAACACTGAAGCTTTCTTT. Protein product: CASSQPGGQGPNTEAFF.

The rearrangement links TRBV7-2 to TRBJ2-7; TRBD2 agrees at 12 bases. CDR1 and CDR2 from the germline V gene are SGHTA and FQGNSA. This CDR3 is 15 amino acids long. The V gene end was trimmed by 5 bases and the J gene end by 2 bases; junction bases not matched to a gene: 4. The CDR3 loop is CASSVTSGSTYEQYF. CDR3 sequence (DNA): TGTGCCAGCAGCGTGACTAGCGGGAGCACCTACGAGCAGTACTTC.

The chain links TRBV19 to TRBJ2-5; D remains unclear. CDR1 and CDR2 (germline): LNHDA, SQIVND (reference sequence). V was cut by 1 base and J by 4 bases, with 10 bases left in between. The CDR3 has 14 residues. The CDR3 sequence: CASSIVGLGETQYF. Written as DNA, the CDR3 is TGTGCCAGTAGTATAGTGGGCCTAGGAGAGACCCAGTACTTC. Full variable domain (outside the CDR3, taken from reference TRBV19 and TRBJ2-5): DGGITQSPKYLFRKEGQNVTLSCEQNLNHDAMYWYRQDPGQGLRLIYYSQIVNDFQKGDIAEGYSVSREKKESFPLTVTSAQKNPTAFYLCASSIVGLGETQYFGPGTRLLVL.

The chain employs TRBV2 and TRBJ1-2; TRBD1 is a possible D gene (5 bases). CDR1 is SNHLY, CDR2 FYNNEI, per germline. This CDR3 spans 16 amino acids. Trimming stripped 1 base from V and 8 bases from J, with 20 bases between. CDR3 sequence reads: CASSEVGRGRNGGYTF. CDR3 nucleotides: TGTGCCAGCAGTGAAGTAGGCCGGGGACGTAACGGGGGCTACACCTTC.

The chain recombines TRBV7-6 with TRBJ1-1; the D gene is possibly TRBD1 (6 bases). From germline, CDR1 is SGHVS and CDR2 FNYEAQ. This CDR3 region has 14 residues. Deletions cut 1 base from V and 10 bases from J, with 16 bases between. The CDR3 here is CASSLGYQGSGAFF. DNA of the CDR3: TGTGCCAGCAGCTTAGGGTATCAGGGGAGTGGAGCTTTCTTT.

This clone was counted between two and nine times. The gene calls are TRBV21-1 and TRBJ2-7. TRBV21-1 corresponds to a pseudogene. This CDR3 is 10 amino acids long. CDR3 amino acids: CASSNEEQYF. The CDR3, as DNA: TGTGCCAGCAGCAATGAAGAGCAGTACTTC.

This clone was counted between two and nine times. The chain uses TRBV7-2 and TRBJ1-2; D gene uncertain. CDR3 length equals 13 residues. CDR1 and CDR2 from the germline V gene are SGHTA and FQGNSA. V lost 4 bases and J 6 bases, leaving 12 bases between the germline ends. The CDR3, as DNA: TGTGCCAGCAGCTCACCGATGTGGGATGGCTACACCTTC. This sequence encodes CASSSPMWDGYTF.

With respect to this clone: One end of the junction fails to match germline, which may point to a read error. This sequence joins TRBV18 and TRBJ2-7; D uncertain. The CDR3 runs 13 residues. Germline loops: CDR1 KGHSH, CDR2 LQKENI. The CDR3 nucleotides are TGTGCCAGCTCAGCGGCCCCCTCCGACGAGCAGTACTTC. Encoded protein: CASSAAPSDEQYF.

This clone showed up just a few times. One end of the junction varies from germline; a read error may be responsible. The CDR3 DNA reads TGTGCCAGCAACTTAGAGGGGAGGTACAATGAGCAGTTCTTC. It codes for CASNLEGRYNEQFF. The V call is TRBV7-2, the J call TRBJ2-1, with D possibly matching TRBD2 (6 bases). The CDR3 consists of 14 residues. The germline V gene encodes CDR1 SGHTA and CDR2 FQGNSA.

This clone has a single count. The rearrangement uses TRBV19 and TRBJ1-5; D gene uncertain. CDR1 is LNHDA, CDR2 SQIVND, per germline (reference sequence). Trimming shortened V by 0 bases and J by 4 bases, and 7 bases separated the two germline ends. This CDR3 spans 14 amino acids. Here the CDR3 reads CASSIENPNQPQHF. The CDR3 DNA sequence: TGTGCCAGTAGTATAGAAAACCCTAATCAGCCCCAGCATTTT.

J is TRBJ2-5 and V is TRBV9; 8 bases are shared with TRBD2. The CDR3 has 16 residues. Unmatched junction bases numbered 15, after V lost 3 bases and J lost 8 bases. Per the germline V gene, CDR1 is SGDLS and CDR2 is YYNGEE. The CDR3: CASSAAVGLGGQTQYF. The CDR3 region has the DNA TGTGCCAGCAGCGCCGCCGTGGGACTAGGGGGACAAACCCAGTACTTC. Based on the CDR3 plus reference TRBV9 and TRBJ2-5, the full variable domain is DSGVTQTPKHLITATGQRVTLRCSPRSGDLSVYWYQQSLDQGLQFLIQYYNGEERAKGNILERFSAQQFPDLHSELNLSSLELGDSALYFCASSAAVGLGGQTQYFGPGTRLLVL.

The chain recombines TRBV15 with TRBJ1-1; D gene ambiguous. The length of the CDR3 is 12 residues. The V and J ends lost 6 bases and 0 bases respectively, with 5 bases between them. Germline assignment: CDR1 LNHNV and CDR2 YYDKDF (reference sequence). CDR3 DNA sequence: TGTGCCACCAGGTTCATGAACACTGAAGCTTTCTTT. Its protein is CATRFMNTEAFF.

The chain has TRBV30 and TRBJ2-1; D is possibly TRBD2 (5 bases). Per the germline V gene, CDR1 is GTSNPN and CDR2 is SVGIG (reference sequence). V gave up 0 bases and J gave up 4 bases, with 16 bases separating them. CDR3 length: 16 residues. This chain's CDR3 is CAWSVSFDGGYNEQFF. The CDR3 region has the DNA TGTGCCTGGAGTGTAAGTTTTGACGGCGGGTACAATGAGCAGTTCTTC.

V gene TRBV5-1 combines with J gene TRBJ1-1; TRBD1 might be the D (6 bases). This CDR3 region has 15 residues. Trimming removed 4 bases at V and 4 bases at J, with 17 bases between. Germline V gives CDR1 SGHRS, CDR2 YFSETQ. The DNA for the CDR3 is TGCGCCAGCAGCCTCTACGGGGGGCAGGGCACTGAAGCTTTCTTT. Its protein product is CASSLYGGQGTEAFF.

This clone was picked up one time. V is TRBV27 and J is TRBJ1-5; D gene uncertain. The CDR3 totals 15 residues. The V end was cut by 5 bases, the J end by 0 bases, with 11 bases between. Germline V gene lookup returns CDR1 MNHEY and CDR2 SMNVEV (reference sequence). CDR3 residues: CASSPTWHSNQPQHF. The CDR3, as DNA: TGTGCCAGCAGTCCGACCTGGCATAGCAATCAGCCCCAGCATTTT.

This chain uses TRBV5-1 with TRBJ2-7; 10 nucleotides align to TRBD1. CDR3 length: 14 amino acids. The germline V gene has CDR1 SGHRS and CDR2 YFSETQ. The ends lost 5 bases at V and 3 bases at J; junction bases unmatched: 5. DNA of the CDR3: TGCGCCAGCAGACCCGGGACAGGGGTCTACGAGCAGTACTTC. Protein: CASRPGTGVYEQYF.

This chain joins TRBV18 and TRBJ1-5, with a weak D call TRBD1 (5 bases). Germline CDR1 reads KGHSH; CDR2 reads LQKENI. The CDR3 runs 13 residues. Trimming shortened V by 3 bases and J by 9 bases, and 12 bases separated the two germline ends. DNA for the CDR3: TGTGCCAGCTCACCGGACGGTGACAGGCCCCAGCATTTT. Its protein product is CASSPDGDRPQHF.

The CDR3 DNA sequence: TGTGCCAGCAGCTTGGTAGGGGAGGAGACCCAGTACTTC. Protein: CASSLVGEETQYF. The chain has TRBV5-6 and TRBJ2-5, with D perhaps given as TRBD1 or TRBD2 (5 bases each). Between the trimmed V and J ends, which lost 0 bases and 5 bases, there was a span of 8 bases. CDR1 is SGHDT and CDR2 is YYEEEE in the germline V gene. The CDR3 contains 13 residues.

J is TRBJ1-1 and V is TRBV30; the D gene is possibly TRBD1 (5 bases). The CDR3 consists of 15 residues. V was cut by 0 bases and J by 0 bases, with 11 bases left in between. Germline V gene sequence: CDR1 GTSNPN, CDR2 SVGIG (reference sequence). CDR3: CAWSVPGLMNTEAFF. The CDR3 DNA reads as TGTGCCTGGAGTGTACCAGGGCTCATGAACACTGAAGCTTTCTTT.

The rearrangement joins TRBV10-3 to TRBJ1-2; TRBD1 is a possible D gene (6 bases). The CDR3 sequence is 12 residues long. V was cut by 2 bases and J by 10 bases, with 11 bases left in between. The germline V gene has CDR1 ENHRY and CDR2 SYGVKD. The CDR3 region has the DNA TGTGCCATCAGTGAGACAGGGCAGGACTACACCTTC. Amino acids: CAISETGQDYTF.

The rearrangement joins TRBV7-9 to TRBJ2-7; D call uncertain. The germline CDR1 and CDR2 sequences are SEHNR and FQNEAQ (reference sequence). V was trimmed by 5 bases and J by 7 bases, leaving 12 bases between them. The CDR3 contains 12 residues. Here the CDR3 DNA reads TGTGCCAGCAGCCTACCCGGGTGGGAGCAGTACTTC. Amino acid sequence: CASSLPGWEQYF.

This clone was seen more than once but under ten times. The chain couples TRBV19 to TRBJ1-1; D not certain. Looked up from germline, CDR1 is LNHDA and CDR2 is SQIVND (reference sequence). This CDR3 contains 13 residues. The ends were cut back, 5 bases at V and 5 bases at J, with 12 bases in the middle. CDR3 nucleotide sequence: TGTGCCAGTAGTTTGGCCCGAGGGACTGAAGCTTTCTTT. Translated, it gives CASSLARGTEAFF.

The chain uses TRBV5-6 and TRBJ2-1; 10 bases agree with TRBD2. V lost 4 bases and J lost 7; bases outside the gene matches: 8. Germline-derived CDR1 and CDR2 are SGHDT and YYEEEE. The length of the CDR3 is 15 residues. This chain's CDR3 is CASSALAGSSNEQFF. CDR3 DNA sequence: TGTGCCAGCAGCGCACTAGCGGGAAGTAGTAATGAGCAGTTCTTC.

The chain uses TRBV7-9 and TRBJ2-1; 10 bases are shared with TRBD2. V lost 0 bases and J lost 6; bases outside the gene matches: 2. Looked up from germline, CDR1 is SEHNR and CDR2 is FQNEAQ (reference sequence). The CDR3 has 15 amino acids. CDR3 sequence (DNA): TGTGCCAGCAGCTTAGCCCTAGCGGGAGCCAATGAGCAGTTCTTC. Translation: CASSLALAGANEQFF.

CDR3: CASSLVGDTDSGNTIYF. CDR3 in DNA: TGCGCCAGCAGCTTGGTGGGGGACACAGACTCTGGAAACACCATATATTTT. This chain joins TRBV5-1 and TRBJ1-3, with a weak D call TRBD1 (6 bases). V was clipped by 0 bases and J by 0 bases, with 13 bases between them. The CDR3 extends over 17 amino acids. Germline values: CDR1 SGHRS, CDR2 YFSETQ.

This clone was seen a handful of times. The rearrangement uses TRBV9 and TRBJ1-1; 9 bases map to TRBD1. CDR3 length: 13 amino acids. The V gene's germline CDR1 is SGDLS and CDR2 YYNGEE. The junction had 6 bases not matched to a gene; V was cut back by 1 base and J by 11 bases. In DNA form, the CDR3 reads TGTGCCAGCAGCGTATCCGGGACAGGGAGTGCTTTCTTT. The encoded protein is CASSVSGTGSAFF.